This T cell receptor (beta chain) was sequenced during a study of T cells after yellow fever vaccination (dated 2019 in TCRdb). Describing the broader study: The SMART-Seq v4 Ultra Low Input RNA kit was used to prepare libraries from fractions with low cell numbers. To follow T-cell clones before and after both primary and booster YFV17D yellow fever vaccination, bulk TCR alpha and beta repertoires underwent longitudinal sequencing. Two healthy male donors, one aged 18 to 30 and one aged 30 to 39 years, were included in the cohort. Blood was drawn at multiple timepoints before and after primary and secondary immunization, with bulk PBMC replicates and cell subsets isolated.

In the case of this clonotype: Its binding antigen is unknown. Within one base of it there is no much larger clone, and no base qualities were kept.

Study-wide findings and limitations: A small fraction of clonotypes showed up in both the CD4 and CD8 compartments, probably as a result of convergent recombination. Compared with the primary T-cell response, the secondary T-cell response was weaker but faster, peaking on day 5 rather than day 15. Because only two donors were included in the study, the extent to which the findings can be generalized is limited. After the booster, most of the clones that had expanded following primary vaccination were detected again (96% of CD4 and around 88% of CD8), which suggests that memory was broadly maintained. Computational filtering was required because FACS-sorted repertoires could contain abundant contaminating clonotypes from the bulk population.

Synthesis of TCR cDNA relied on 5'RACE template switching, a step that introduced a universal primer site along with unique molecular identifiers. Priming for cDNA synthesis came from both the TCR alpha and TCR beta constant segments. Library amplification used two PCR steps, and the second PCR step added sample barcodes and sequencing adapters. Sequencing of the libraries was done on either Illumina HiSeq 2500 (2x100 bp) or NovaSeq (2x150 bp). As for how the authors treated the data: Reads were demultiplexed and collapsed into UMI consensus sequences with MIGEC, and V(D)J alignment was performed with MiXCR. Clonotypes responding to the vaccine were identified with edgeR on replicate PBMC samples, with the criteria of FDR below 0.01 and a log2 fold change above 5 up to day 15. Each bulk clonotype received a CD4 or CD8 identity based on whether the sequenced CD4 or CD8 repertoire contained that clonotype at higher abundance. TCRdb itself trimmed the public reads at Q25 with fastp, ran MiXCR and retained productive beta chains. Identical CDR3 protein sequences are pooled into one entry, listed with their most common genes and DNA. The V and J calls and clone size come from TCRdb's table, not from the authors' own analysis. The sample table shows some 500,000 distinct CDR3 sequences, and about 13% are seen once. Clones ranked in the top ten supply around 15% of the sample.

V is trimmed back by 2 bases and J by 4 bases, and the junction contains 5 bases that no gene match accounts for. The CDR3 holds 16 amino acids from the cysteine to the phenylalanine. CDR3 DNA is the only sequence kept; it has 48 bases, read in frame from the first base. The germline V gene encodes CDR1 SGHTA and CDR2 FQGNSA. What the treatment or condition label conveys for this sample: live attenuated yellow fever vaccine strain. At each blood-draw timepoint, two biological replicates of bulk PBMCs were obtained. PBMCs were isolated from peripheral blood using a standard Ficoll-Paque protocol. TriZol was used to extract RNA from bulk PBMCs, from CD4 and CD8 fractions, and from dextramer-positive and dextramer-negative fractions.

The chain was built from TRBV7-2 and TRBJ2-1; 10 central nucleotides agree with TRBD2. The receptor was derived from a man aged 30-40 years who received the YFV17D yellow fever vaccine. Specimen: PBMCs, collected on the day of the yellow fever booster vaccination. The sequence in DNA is TGTGCCAGCAGCTTATTCTCAGCGGGAGGGTACAATGAGCAGTTCTTC. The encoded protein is CASSLFSAGGYNEQFF.